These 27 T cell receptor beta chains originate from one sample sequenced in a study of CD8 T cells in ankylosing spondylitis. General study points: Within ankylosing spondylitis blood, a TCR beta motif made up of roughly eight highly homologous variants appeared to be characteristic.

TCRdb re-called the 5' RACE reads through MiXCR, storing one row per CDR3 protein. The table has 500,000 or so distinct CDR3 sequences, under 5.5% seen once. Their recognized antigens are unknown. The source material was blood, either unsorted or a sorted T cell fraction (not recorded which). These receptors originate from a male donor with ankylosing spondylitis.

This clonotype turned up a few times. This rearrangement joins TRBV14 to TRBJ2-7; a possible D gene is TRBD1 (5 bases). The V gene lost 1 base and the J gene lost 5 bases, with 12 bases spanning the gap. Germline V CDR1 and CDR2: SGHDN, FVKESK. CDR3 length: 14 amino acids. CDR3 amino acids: CASSQASQGNEQYF. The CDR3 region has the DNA TGTGCCAGCAGCCAAGCTTCCCAGGGAAACGAGCAGTACTTC.

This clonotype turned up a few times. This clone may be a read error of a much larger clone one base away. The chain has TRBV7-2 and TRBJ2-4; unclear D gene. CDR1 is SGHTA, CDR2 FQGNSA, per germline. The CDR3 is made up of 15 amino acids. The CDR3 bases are TGTGCCAGCAGCTTAGACGGTCCTTCCAAAAACATGCAGTACTTC. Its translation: CASSLDGPSKNMQYF.

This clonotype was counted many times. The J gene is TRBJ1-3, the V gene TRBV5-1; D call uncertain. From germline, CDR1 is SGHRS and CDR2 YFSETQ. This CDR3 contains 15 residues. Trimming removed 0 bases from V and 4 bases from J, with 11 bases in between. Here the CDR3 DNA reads TGCGCCAGCAGCTTGGATGAATGGCCCGGAAACACCATATATTTT. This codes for CASSLDEWPGNTIYF.

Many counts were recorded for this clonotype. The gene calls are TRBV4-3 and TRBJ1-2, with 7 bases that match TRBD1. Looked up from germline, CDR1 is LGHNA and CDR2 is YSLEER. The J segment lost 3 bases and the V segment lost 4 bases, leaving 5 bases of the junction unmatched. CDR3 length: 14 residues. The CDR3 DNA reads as TGCGCCAGCAGCCTTGCCGACAGGGACTATGGCTACACCTTC. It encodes CASSLADRDYGYTF.

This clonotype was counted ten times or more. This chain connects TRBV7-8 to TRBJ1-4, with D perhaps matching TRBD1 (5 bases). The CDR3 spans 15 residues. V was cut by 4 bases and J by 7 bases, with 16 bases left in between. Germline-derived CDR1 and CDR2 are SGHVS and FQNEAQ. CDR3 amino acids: CASSSLGTRGEKLFF. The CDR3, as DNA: TGTGCCAGCAGCTCGTTAGGGACTCGGGGTGAAAAACTGTTTTTT.

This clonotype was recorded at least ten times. CDR3 residues: CASRPYRGTWETQYF. CDR3 DNA: TGTGCCAGCAGGCCTTACAGGGGGACCTGGGAGACCCAGTACTTC. The genes are TRBV12-3 or TRBV12-4 and TRBJ2-5; 8 positions match TRBD1. Losses at the gene ends were 6 bases for V and 5 bases for J; bases not matched to a gene: 11. This CDR3 has 15 amino acids.

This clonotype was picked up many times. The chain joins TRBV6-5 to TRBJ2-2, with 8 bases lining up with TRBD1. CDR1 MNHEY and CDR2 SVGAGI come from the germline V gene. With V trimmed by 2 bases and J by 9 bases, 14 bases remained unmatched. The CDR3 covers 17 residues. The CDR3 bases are TGTGCCAGCAGTTACGGACAAGGACAGGGAGGTCACCGGGAGCTGTTTTTT. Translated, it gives CASSYGQGQGGHRELFF.

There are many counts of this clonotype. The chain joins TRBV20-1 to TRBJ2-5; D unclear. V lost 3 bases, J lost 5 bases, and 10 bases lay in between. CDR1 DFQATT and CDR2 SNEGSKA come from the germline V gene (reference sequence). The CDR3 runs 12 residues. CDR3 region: CSARTYGETQYF. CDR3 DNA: TGCAGTGCTAGGACATATGGGGAGACCCAGTACTTC.

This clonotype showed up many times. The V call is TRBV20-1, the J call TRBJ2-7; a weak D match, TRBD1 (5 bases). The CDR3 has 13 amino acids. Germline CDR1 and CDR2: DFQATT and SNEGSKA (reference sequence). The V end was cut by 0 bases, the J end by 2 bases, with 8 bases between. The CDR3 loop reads CSARDGQAYEQYF. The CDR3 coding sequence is TGCAGTGCTAGAGACGGACAAGCCTACGAGCAGTACTTC.

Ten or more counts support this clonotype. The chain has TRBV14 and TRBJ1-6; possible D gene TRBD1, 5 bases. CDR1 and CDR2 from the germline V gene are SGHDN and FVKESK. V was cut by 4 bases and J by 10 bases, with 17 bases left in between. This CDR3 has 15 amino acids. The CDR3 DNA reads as TGTGCCAGCAGCCCGACGCAGGGAATTCAGTCACCCCTCCACTTT. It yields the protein CASSPTQGIQSPLHF.

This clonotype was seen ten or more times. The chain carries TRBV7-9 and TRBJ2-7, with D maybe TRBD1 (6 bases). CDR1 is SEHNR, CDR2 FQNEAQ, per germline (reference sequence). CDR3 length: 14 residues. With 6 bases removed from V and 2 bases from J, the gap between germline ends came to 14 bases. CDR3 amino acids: CASSLGTTPYEQYF. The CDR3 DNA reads TGTGCCAGCAGTCTTGGGACAACTCCCTACGAGCAGTACTTC.

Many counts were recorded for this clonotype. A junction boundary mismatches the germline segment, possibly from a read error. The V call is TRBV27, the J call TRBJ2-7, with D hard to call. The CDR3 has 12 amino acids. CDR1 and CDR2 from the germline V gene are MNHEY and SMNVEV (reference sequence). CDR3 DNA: TGCGCCAGCAGCAAGGGCTCCTACGAGCAGTACTTC. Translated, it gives CASSKGSYEQYF.

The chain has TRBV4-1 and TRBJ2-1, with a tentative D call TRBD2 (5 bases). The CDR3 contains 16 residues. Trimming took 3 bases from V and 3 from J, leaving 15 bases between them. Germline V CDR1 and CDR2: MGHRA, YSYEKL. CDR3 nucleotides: TGCGCCAGCAGCCATAAAACGGACTGGATCTACAATGAGCAGTTCTTC. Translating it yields CASSHKTDWIYNEQFF.

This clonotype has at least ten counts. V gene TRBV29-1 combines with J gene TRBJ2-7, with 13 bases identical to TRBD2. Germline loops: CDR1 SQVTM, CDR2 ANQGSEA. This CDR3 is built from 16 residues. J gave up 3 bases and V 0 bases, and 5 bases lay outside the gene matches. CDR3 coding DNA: TGCAGCGTTGAAGAGCCGGGACTAGCGGGAAGCTACGAGCAGTACTTC. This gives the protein CSVEEPGLAGSYEQYF.

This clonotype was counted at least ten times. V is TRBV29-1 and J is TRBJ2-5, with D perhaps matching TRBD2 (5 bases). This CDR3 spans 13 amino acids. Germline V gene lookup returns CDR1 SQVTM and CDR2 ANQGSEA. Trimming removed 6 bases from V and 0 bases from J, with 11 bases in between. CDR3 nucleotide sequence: TGCAGCGTGGCGGGTCAATACCAAGAGACCCAGTACTTC. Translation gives CSVAGQYQETQYF.

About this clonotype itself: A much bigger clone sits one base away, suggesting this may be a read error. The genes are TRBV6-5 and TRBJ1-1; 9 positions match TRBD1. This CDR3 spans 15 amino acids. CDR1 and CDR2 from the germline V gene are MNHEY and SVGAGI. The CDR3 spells CSSSSHGTGMSEAFF. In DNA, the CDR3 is TGTTCCAGCAGTTCCCACGGGACAGGGATGTCTGAAGCTTTCTTT.

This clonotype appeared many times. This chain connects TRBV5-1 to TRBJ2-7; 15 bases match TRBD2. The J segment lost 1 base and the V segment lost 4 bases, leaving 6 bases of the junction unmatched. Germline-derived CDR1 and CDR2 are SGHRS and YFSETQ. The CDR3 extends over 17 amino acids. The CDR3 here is CASSLGTSGRRSYEQYF. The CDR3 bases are TGCGCCAGCAGCCTAGGGACTAGCGGGAGGCGGTCCTACGAGCAGTACTTC.

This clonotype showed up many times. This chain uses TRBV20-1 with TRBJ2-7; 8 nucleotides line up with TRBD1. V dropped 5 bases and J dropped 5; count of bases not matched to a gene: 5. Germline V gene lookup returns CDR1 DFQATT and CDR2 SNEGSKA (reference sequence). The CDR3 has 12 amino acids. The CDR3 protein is CSAGQGPHEQYF. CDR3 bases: TGCAGTGCTGGACAGGGACCCCACGAGCAGTACTTC.

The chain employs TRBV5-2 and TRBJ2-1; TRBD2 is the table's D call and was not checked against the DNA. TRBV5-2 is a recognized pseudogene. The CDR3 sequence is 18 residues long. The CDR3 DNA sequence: TGTGCCAGGGGCCCCGGGCTCGCGGGAGGGAGTTGGGACAATGAGCAGTTCTTC. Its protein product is CARGPGLAGGSWDNEQFF.

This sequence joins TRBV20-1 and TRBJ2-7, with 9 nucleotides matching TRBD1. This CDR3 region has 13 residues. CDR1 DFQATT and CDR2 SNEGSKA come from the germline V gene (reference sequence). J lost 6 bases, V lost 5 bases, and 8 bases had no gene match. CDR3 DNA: TGCAGTGCTTCCGGGACAGGGATAAGCGAGCAGTACTTC. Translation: CSASGTGISEQYF.

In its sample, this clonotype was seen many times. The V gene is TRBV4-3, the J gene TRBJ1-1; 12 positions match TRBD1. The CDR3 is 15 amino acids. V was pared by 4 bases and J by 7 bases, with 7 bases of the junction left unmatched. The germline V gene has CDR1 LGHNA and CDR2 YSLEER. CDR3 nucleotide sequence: TGCGCCAGCAGCCGGGGGGACAGGGGGCTAGGTGAAGCTTTCTTT. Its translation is CASSRGDRGLGEAFF.

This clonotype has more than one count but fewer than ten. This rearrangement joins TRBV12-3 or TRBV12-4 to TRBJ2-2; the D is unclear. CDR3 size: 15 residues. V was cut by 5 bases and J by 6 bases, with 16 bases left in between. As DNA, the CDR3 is TGTGCCAGCAGTCCACTTTTGGGTCCCGCCGGGGAGCTGTTTTTT. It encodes CASSPLLGPAGELFF.

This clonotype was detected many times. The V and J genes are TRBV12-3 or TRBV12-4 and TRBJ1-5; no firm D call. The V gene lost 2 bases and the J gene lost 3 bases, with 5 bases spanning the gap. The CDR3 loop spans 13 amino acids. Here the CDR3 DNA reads TGTGCCAGCAGTTTAAGGCTCAATCAGCCCCAGCATTTT. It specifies CASSLRLNQPQHF.

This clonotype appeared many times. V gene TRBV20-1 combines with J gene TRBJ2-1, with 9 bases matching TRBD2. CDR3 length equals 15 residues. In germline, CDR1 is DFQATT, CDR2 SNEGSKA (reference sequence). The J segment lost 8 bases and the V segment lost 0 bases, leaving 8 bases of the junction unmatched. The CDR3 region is CSARDLAGGLDEQFF. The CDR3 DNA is TGCAGTGCTAGAGATTTGGCGGGGGGGCTGGATGAGCAGTTCTTC.

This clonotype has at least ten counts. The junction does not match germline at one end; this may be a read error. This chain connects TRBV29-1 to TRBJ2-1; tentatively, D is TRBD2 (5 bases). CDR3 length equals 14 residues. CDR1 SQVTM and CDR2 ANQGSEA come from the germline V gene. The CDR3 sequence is CSGESGVSYNEQFF. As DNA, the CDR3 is TGCAGCGGTGAAAGCGGAGTCTCCTACAATGAGCAGTTCTTC.

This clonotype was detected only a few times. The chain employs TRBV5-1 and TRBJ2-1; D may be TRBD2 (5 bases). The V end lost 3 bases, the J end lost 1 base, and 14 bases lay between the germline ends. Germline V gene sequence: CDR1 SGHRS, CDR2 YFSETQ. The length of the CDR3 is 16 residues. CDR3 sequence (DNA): TGCGCCAGCAGCTCCCTGGGAGCATTTTCCTACAATGAGCAGTTCTTC. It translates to CASSSLGAFSYNEQFF.

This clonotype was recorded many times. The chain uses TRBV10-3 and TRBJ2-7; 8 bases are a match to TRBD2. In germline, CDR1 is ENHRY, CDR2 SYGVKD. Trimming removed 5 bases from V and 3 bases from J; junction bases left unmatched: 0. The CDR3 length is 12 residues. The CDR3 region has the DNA TGTGCCATCAGTACTAGCGGCTACGAGCAGTACTTC. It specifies CAISTSGYEQYF.